This T cell receptor (beta chain) was captured by sequencing in a study of T cells in localized non-small cell lung cancer. Some clones are missing from TCRdb's copy, which holds only in-frame ones; the method was immunoSEQ multiplex PCR. The sample carries tens of thousands of clones, 89% recorded once. As to this clone: Its antigen remains unknown.

V was trimmed by 3 bases and J by 10 bases, leaving 19 bases between them. CDR1 and CDR2 (germline): MNHEY, SMNVEV (reference sequence). The CDR3 loop spans 16 amino acids. Study-wide points: There were a median about 53 of the top 100 tumor clones appearing in adjacent lung. The highest T cell clonality was in uninvolved adjacent lung, above tumor. One tumor region alone was sequenced, and heterogeneity therefore remains possible.

This TCR derives from a woman aged 40-70 years with stage I lung adenocarcinoma. This chain connects TRBV27 to TRBJ1-6; D not certain. The material sequenced was peripheral blood, taken before any cancer treatment. The CDR3 nucleotides read TGTGCCAGCAGTTTGACTCATTTTGGGAGTGACTCACCCCTCCACTTT. Amino acids: CASSLTHFGSDSPLHF.